The T cell receptor (beta chain) described here comes from a study of blood T cell repertoires in COVID-19 (dated by TCRdb to the early 2020s). About the full investigation: Samples covering the acute and convalescent phases of COVID-19 were provided by collaborators in the United States, Italy and Spain. Sample metadata almost always included a de-identified subject ID, COVID-19 status, age in years and sex. Subjects who had been exposed to COVID-19, were actively infected with it, or had recovered from it provided the deeply sampled blood TCRbeta repertoires that made up the dataset. Samples came from the ongoing ImmuneRACE study (first 160 participants) plus 1,254 subjects from 6 global collaborators. Where available, HLA class I and class II types were obtained from metadata supplied by the sample provider rather than from assay-based typing. The repertoires were made available in a free public database intended to serve as a resource for research on the immune response to SARS-CoV-2. The prospective study material was composed of cDNA or gDNA derived from T cells, B-cell-depleted T cells, or PBMCs.

CDR1 is given as LNHDA and CDR2 as SQIVND, both from the germline V gene (reference sequence). Measured from the cysteine to the phenylalanine, the CDR3 is 13 residues long. Just the 39-base CDR3 DNA is kept, in frame starting at base 1. V loses 6 bases of germline sequence and J loses 2 bases, and the interval between the two ends is 8 bases. Samples from volunteer blood donors who had recovered from COVID-19 were contributed by a second Seattle source. Each collaborating institution followed its own protocols to collect whole blood in K2EDTA tubes. For TCRbeta analysis, collaborators shipped samples in one of three forms: frozen whole blood, isolated PBMCs, or DNA extracted from either of those sample types. TCRbeta CDR3 regions were amplified from genomic DNA by means of the immunoSEQ Assay, a bias-controlled multiplex PCR. From the authors' description of their analysis: Within the assay, amplification of reference gene primers was used to estimate how many nucleated cells each sample contained. To quantify the absolute abundance of each unique TCRbeta CDR3 rearrangement, sequence reads were collapsed and filtered. For each sample, productive Simpson clonality was calculated as the square root of Simpson's diversity index over productive rearrangements. Sourced from immuneACCESS, this table was stored by TCRdb with only in-frame sequences that have V and J called. A share of the clones is absent; for the studies checked, an unresolved V gene accounts for under half, and the remainder has no known explanation. V and J calls and clone size are those listed in that table; D and trimming were worked out from the DNA. In this sample the table shows around 260,000 clones, about nine tenths of which occur a single time. 0.94% of the sample is taken by the ten largest.

What the research found in general, with its limitations: The amount of clinical and demographic metadata varied by source and participant and was provided uncurated.

A remark on this clone: Its antigen has not been determined. No base-level quality is on record; no much larger clone is a single base apart.

The chain couples TRBV19 to TRBJ1-5, with the D gene too uncertain to name. The sequenced sample consisted of peripheral blood. This clonotype originated in a woman in her thirties or forties who had recovered from COVID-19. The CDR3 protein: CASRAQGNQPQHF. The nucleotides read TGTGCCAGTAGGGCCCAGGGCAATCAGCCCCAGCATTTT. The full variable domain, completed from the reference TRBV19 and TRBJ1-5 proteins outside the CDR3, reads DGGITQSPKYLFRKEGQNVTLSCEQNLNHDAMYWYRQDPGQGLRLIYYSQIVNDFQKGDIAEGYSVSREKKESFPLTVTSAQKNPTAFYLCASRAQGNQPQHFGDGTRLSIL.